Listed here are 13 T cell receptor beta chains from one sample, sequenced in a study of identical twins. TCRdb recomputed calls from the 5' RACE reads with MiXCR, one row per CDR3 protein. The sample includes 450,000 or so distinct CDR3 sequences, approximately 24% of them seen just once. These sequences were also reported in another study, on T cells expressing NK-cell markers.

Material for sequencing was CD4+ T cells sorted from blood. All receptors derive from a woman aged 18-29 years in good health.

The chain is built from TRBV20-1 and TRBJ2-5, with TRBD2 matching over 12 bases. CDR3 size: 14 residues. The junction had 6 bases not matched to a gene; V was cut back by 6 bases and J by 4 bases. Germline V gene lookup returns CDR1 DFQATT and CDR2 SNEGSKA (reference sequence). The CDR3 DNA sequence: TGCAGTGCCGGACTAGCGGGGCCCGGAGAGACCCAGTACTTC. Protein product: CSAGLAGPGETQYF.

This clonotype has just a few counts. This chain joins TRBV5-5 and TRBJ2-7; D perhaps matches TRBD1 (6 bases). The CDR3 sequence is 15 residues long. Trimming removed 4 bases at V and 1 base at J, with 15 bases between. CDR1 and CDR2 from the germline V gene are SGHKS and YYEKEE (reference sequence). CDR3 protein: CASSHMGHRSYEQYF. Written as DNA, the CDR3 is TGTGCCAGCAGCCATATGGGACACCGATCCTACGAGCAGTACTTC.

V is TRBV5-1 and J is TRBJ2-3, with no clear D. The V gene's germline CDR1 is SGHRS and CDR2 YFSETQ. There are 14 residues in the CDR3. Trimming pared 1 base from V and 2 bases from J, leaving 8 bases between. CDR3 sequence: CASSLRIYTDTQYF. In DNA, the CDR3 is TGCGCCAGCAGCTTGAGGATATACACAGATACGCAGTATTTT.

Only a few counts were recorded for this clonotype. The CDR3 loop reads CSASQGVHGELFF. The CDR3 bases are TGCAGTGCTAGTCAGGGGGTTCACGGGGAGCTGTTTTTT. The chain couples TRBV20-1 to TRBJ2-2; 7 positions agree with TRBD1. CDR1 is DFQATT, CDR2 SNEGSKA, per germline (reference sequence). There are 13 residues in the CDR3. The V segment lost 3 bases and the J segment 7 bases; nucleotides outside the gene matches: 5.

In its sample, this clonotype was seen a few times. The J gene is TRBJ2-1, the V gene TRBV7-9; D perhaps matches TRBD2 (6 bases). The CDR3 is 16 amino acids. Deletions cut 2 bases from V and 4 bases from J, with 15 bases between. Germline V lookup: CDR1 SEHNR, CDR2 FQNEAQ (reference sequence). In nucleotides, the CDR3 is TGTGCCAGCAGCTTAACCGCGGGGTGGGGTTACAATGAGCAGTTCTTC. As protein: CASSLTAGWGYNEQFF.

This clonotype occurred a few times. V and J are TRBV24-1 and TRBJ2-7; 9 bases align to TRBD1. Losses at the gene ends were 2 bases for V and 3 bases for J; bases not matched to a gene: 4. Germline V gene lookup returns CDR1 KGHDR and CDR2 SFDVKD. The CDR3 runs 15 residues. The CDR3 loop reads CATSDSGTGNYEQYF. Here the CDR3 DNA reads TGTGCCACCAGTGATTCGGGGACAGGGAACTACGAGCAGTACTTC.

This chain links TRBV5-6 with TRBJ2-7; D not resolved. The V gene lost 0 bases and the J gene lost 0 bases, with 13 bases spanning the gap. CDR1 is SGHDT and CDR2 is YYEEEE in the germline V gene. The CDR3 length is 16 residues. The CDR3 sequence is CASSLGPVTFSYEQYF. CDR3 sequence (DNA): TGTGCCAGCAGCTTGGGCCCAGTAACCTTCTCCTACGAGCAGTACTTC.

This clonotype showed up just a few times. The chain joins TRBV7-3 to TRBJ2-1; maybe TRBD1 (6 bases). Germline V gives CDR1 SGHTA, CDR2 FQGTGA. V gave up 5 bases and J gave up 12 bases, with 11 bases separating them. The CDR3 sequence is 11 residues long. In DNA form, the CDR3 reads TGTGCCAGCAGCGGGGGCGGTTCGCAGTTCTTC. Translated, it gives CASSGGGSQFF.

The rearrangement links TRBV12-3 or TRBV12-4 to TRBJ2-3; D perhaps matches TRBD2 (6 bases). This CDR3 is built from 12 residues. Between the trimmed V and J ends, which lost 6 bases and 10 bases, there was a span of 14 bases. CDR3 nucleotides: TGTGCCAGCAGGGGAACTAGCAAGGCGCAGTATTTT. Encoded protein: CASRGTSKAQYF.

The chain is built from TRBV18 and TRBJ2-2, with D possibly matching TRBD1 (6 bases). The CDR3 has 15 amino acids. The V end was cut by 5 bases, the J end by 2 bases, with 12 bases between. Per the germline V gene, CDR1 is KGHSH and CDR2 is LQKENI. The CDR3 reads CASSIRGLNTGELFF. CDR3 DNA: TGTGCCAGCTCAATCAGGGGCCTTAACACCGGGGAGCTGTTTTTT.

This chain links TRBV29-1 with TRBJ2-1; TRBD1 might be the D (7 bases). The germline V gene has CDR1 SQVTM and CDR2 ANQGSEA. The CDR3 totals 12 residues. CDR3 sequence: CRGGQSVGEQFF. In DNA form, the CDR3 reads TGCAGGGGGGGACAGTCGGTTGGCGAGCAGTTCTTC.

In this sample, this clonotype turned up a few times. This rearrangement joins TRBV7-9 to TRBJ2-7, with 10 nucleotides matching TRBD1. With 6 bases clipped from V and 1 base from J, the junction kept 6 bases outside the gene matches. The CDR3 is made up of 15 amino acids. The V gene's germline CDR1 is SEHNR and CDR2 FQNEAQ (reference sequence). The CDR3 loop reads CASRRTGQGSYEQYF. The CDR3 DNA is TGTGCCAGCAGACGAACGGGACAGGGGTCCTACGAGCAGTACTTC.

This clonotype came up a few times. The rearrangement joins TRBV20-1 to TRBJ2-3; 10 bases align to TRBD2. The CDR3 runs to 12 residues. V was clipped by 6 bases and J by 9 bases; unmatched bases: 6. From germline, CDR1 is DFQATT and CDR2 SNEGSKA (reference sequence). CDR3 sequence: CSALLAGSTQYF. CDR3 sequence (DNA): TGCAGTGCGTTACTAGCGGGGTCCACGCAGTATTTT.